Listed below are T cell receptor beta chains from one sample, sequenced in a study of T-cell reconstitution after alpha-beta-depleted transplantation in children. One entry per CDR3 protein, called by TCRdb with MiXCR from the PCR reads. The sample has some 200,000 distinct CDR3 sequences; 6.6% are singletons. This specimen consisted of PBMCs, obtained before TCRalphabeta/CD19-depleted stem cell transplant. These receptors all stem from a boy aged 2-15 years with acute lymphoblastic leukemia, due to receive a stem cell transplant. Each CDR3 is given with its conserved first and last residue. D genes are given only for firm matches. Part of the rows lack a size; the others show once, few, many or a class for expanded clones.

cdr3_aa	cdr3_nt	clone_size	v_call	cdr3_length	j_call	d_call
CASSPLSGGPDEQFF	TGTGCCAGCAGCCCTCTAAGCGGGGGGCCGGATGAGCAGTTCTTC	many	TRBV3-1	15	TRBJ2-1	TRBD2
CASSLAQVQETQYF	TGCGCCAGCAGCTTGGCGCAGGTGCAAGAGACCCAGTACTTC	many	TRBV5-1	14	TRBJ2-5	.
CASSFDRANYGYTF	TGTGCCAGCAGCTTTGACAGGGCCAACTATGGCTACACCTTC	many	TRBV7-8	14	TRBJ1-2	TRBD1
CASWGDSYNEQFF	TGTGCCAGCTGGGGAGACTCCTACAATGAGCAGTTCTTC	few	TRBV25-1	13	TRBJ2-1	.
CASSWTPGETQYF	TGTGCCAGCAGTTGGACACCGGGAGAGACCCAGTACTTC	many	TRBV6-2/TRBV6-3	13	TRBJ2-5	.
CASTQGLLNTEAFF	TGTGCCAGCACCCAGGGCCTCCTGAACACTGAAGCTTTCTTT	many	TRBV12-3/TRBV12-4	14	TRBJ1-1	.
CSARHGHPYEQYF	TGCAGTGCTAGACACGGCCATCCCTACGAGCAGTACTTC	many	TRBV20-1	13	TRBJ2-7	.
CAWSFTDTQYF	TGTGCCTGGAGTTTCACAGATACGCAGTATTTT	.	TRBV30	11	TRBJ2-3	.
CASSHTANTEAFF	TGTGCCAGCAGCCATACGGCGAACACTGAAGCTTTCTTT	.	TRBV3-1	13	TRBJ1-1	.
CSAGGGYTDTQYF	TGCAGTGCTGGGGGCGGATACACAGATACGCAGTATTTT	.	TRBV20-1	13	TRBJ2-3	.
CAISERRLAGASYEQYF	TGTGCCATCAGTGAGCGACGGCTAGCGGGGGCCTCCTACGAGCAGTACTTC	many	TRBV10-3	17	TRBJ2-7	TRBD2
CASSVDRANYGYTF	TGTGCCAGCAGCGTGGACAGGGCTAACTATGGCTACACCTTC	many	TRBV5-5	14	TRBJ1-2	TRBD1
CSVPAGGDTQYF	TGCAGCGTCCCCGCGGGGGGGGATACGCAGTATTTT	many	TRBV29-1	12	TRBJ2-3	TRBD2
CASRPGGHEQFF	TGTGCCAGCAGGCCCGGAGGCCATGAGCAGTTCTTC	few	TRBV12-3/TRBV12-4	12	TRBJ2-1	.
CSAREDRGVAYEQYF	TGCAGTGCTAGAGAAGACAGGGGCGTAGCCTACGAGCAGTACTTC	many	TRBV20-1	15	TRBJ2-7	TRBD1
CSAQPHSVEQFF	TGCAGTGCCCAACCCCATAGTGTCGAGCAGTTCTTC	many	TRBV20-1	12	TRBJ2-1	.